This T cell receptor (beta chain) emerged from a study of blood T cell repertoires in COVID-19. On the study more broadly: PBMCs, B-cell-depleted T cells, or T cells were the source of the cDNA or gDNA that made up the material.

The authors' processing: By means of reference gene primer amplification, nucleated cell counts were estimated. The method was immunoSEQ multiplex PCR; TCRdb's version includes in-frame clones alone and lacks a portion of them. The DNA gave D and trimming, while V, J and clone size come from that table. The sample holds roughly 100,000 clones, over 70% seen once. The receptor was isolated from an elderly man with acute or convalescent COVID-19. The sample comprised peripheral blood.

The CDR3 loop reads CASSGTGFTEAFF. CDR3 DNA: TGTGCCAGCAGTGGTACAGGGTTCACTGAAGCTTTCTTT. V and J are TRBV12-3 or TRBV12-4 and TRBJ1-1; TRBD1 might be the D (6 bases). Deletions cut 5 bases from V and 4 bases from J, with 11 bases between. This CDR3 spans 13 amino acids.